This TCR beta chain originates from a study of spatial heterogeneity in lung cancer. As for the study in general: Available PBMC from follow-up, collected a median of about 26 months after resection, underwent sequencing. Across the raw uncorrected reads, a unique TCR and UMI combination was observed, on average, more than ten times.

Time point meaning: blood at routine non-recurrence follow-up after resection. Extraction of whole RNA from tumor, nontumor lung or frozen PBMC preceded unsorted sequencing. TCRdb reanalysed the 5' RACE reads using MiXCR and keeps one entry per CDR3 protein. The sample contains about 26,000 distinct CDR3 sequences, roughly 5.6% of which appear only once. Per germline, CDR1 GTSNPN and CDR2 SVGIG (reference sequence). The CDR3 spans 12 residues. The V end was cut by 8 bases, the J end by 9 bases, with 17 bases between. The receptor comes from a male donor with early-stage non-small cell lung cancer. The rearrangement uses TRBV30 and TRBJ2-1; a weak D match, TRBD1 (5 bases). This material consisted of PBMCs, taken at follow-up. The CDR3 DNA reads as TGTGCCCAAGGAGACAGCCGTGTTGAGCAGTTCTTC. This codes for CAQGDSRVEQFF.